The 9 T cell receptor beta chains listed next were all sequenced from one sample in a study of blood T cell repertoires in COVID-19. TCRdb keeps only in-frame clones here, not all; method: immunoSEQ multiplex PCR. The table includes some 140,000 clones, about four fifths detected once. Material for sequencing was peripheral blood. These receptors were collected from a woman between 65 and 79 years old with COVID-19, enrolled during active disease.

The chain employs TRBV4-2 and TRBJ2-7, with D perhaps matching TRBD1 (6 bases). CDR1 and CDR2 (germline): LGHNA, YNFKEQ. The CDR3 spans 16 residues. V shed 4 bases and J shed 0 bases, with 16 bases lying between them. The CDR3 protein is CASSRVIDRSSYEQYF. CDR3 sequence (DNA): TGTGCCAGCAGCCGTGTTATTGACAGGAGCTCCTACGAGCAGTACTTC.

Comment on this clone: Germline is not matched at one junction end, which may reflect a read error. The chain couples TRBV3-1 (or the pseudogene TRBV3-2) to TRBJ2-3, with 10 nucleotides matching TRBD2. The CDR3 covers 15 residues. Germline CDR1 LGHDT, CDR2 YNNKEL (reference sequence). The CDR3 spells CASGQRGGQTDTQYF. The CDR3 nucleotides read TGTGCCAGCGGCCAGCGGGGGGGCCAGACAGATACGCAGTATTTT.

The V gene is TRBV29-1, the J gene TRBJ1-1; 7 bases line up with TRBD1. The CDR3 spans 12 residues. J gave up 4 bases and V 7 bases, and 6 bases lay outside the gene matches. Germline V gene data show CDR1 as SQVTM and CDR2 as ANQGSEA. As DNA, the CDR3 is TGCAGCGAGACGACAGGGTCCACTGAAGCTTTCTTT. Encoded protein: CSETTGSTEAFF.

This clone came up a few times. The genes are TRBV7-2 and TRBJ2-7; the match to TRBD1 covers 10 bases. The CDR3 runs to 14 residues. V was clipped by 5 bases and J by 3 bases; unmatched bases: 4. Germline CDR1 reads SGHTA; CDR2 reads FQGNSA. The CDR3 loop reads CASSKGDRGYEQYF. The CDR3 nucleotides are TGTGCCAGCAGCAAAGGGGACAGGGGCTACGAGCAGTACTTC.

The chain couples TRBV9 to TRBJ1-1; D might be TRBD1 (5 bases). This CDR3 has 13 amino acids. Between the trimmed V and J ends, which lost 5 bases and 7 bases, there was a span of 15 bases. Germline CDR1 and CDR2: SGDLS and YYNGEE. This CDR3 is CASRETEKIEAFF. The DNA of the CDR3 is TGTGCCAGCAGGGAGACAGAGAAAATTGAAGCTTTCTTT. The variable domain in full, with the rest retrieved from reference TRBV9 and TRBJ1-1, is DSGVTQTPKHLITATGQRVTLRCSPRSGDLSVYWYQQSLDQGLQFLIQYYNGEERAKGNILERFSAQQFPDLHSELNLSSLELGDSALYFCASRETEKIEAFFGQGTRLTVV.

The chain has TRBV19 and TRBJ1-3, with D uncertain. Trimming pared 6 bases from V and 0 bases from J, leaving 9 bases between. The CDR3 contains 14 residues. Germline CDR1 is LNHDA and CDR2 is SQIVND (reference sequence). DNA for the CDR3: TGTGCCAGTAGGGAACAGCTCTCTGGAAACACCATATATTTT. It codes for CASREQLSGNTIYF.

The V call is TRBV5-3, the J call TRBJ1-6, with D uncertain. TRBV5-3 carries the ORF label, with uncertain function. The length of the CDR3 is 16 residues. V was shortened by 4 bases and J by 4 bases, with 15 bases between the two germline ends. CDR3 residues: CARSEVVVTYNSPLHF. The CDR3 region has the DNA TGTGCCAGAAGCGAGGTAGTTGTGACGTATAATTCACCCCTCCACTTT.

This chain links TRBV7-2 with TRBJ1-4; 9 bases line up with TRBD1. Germline trimming cut 2 bases from V and 3 bases from J; bases unmatched to any gene: 7. The CDR3 consists of 17 residues. Per germline, CDR1 SGHTA and CDR2 FQGNSA. The CDR3 loop reads CASSLRGQGPANEKLFF. The CDR3 coding sequence is TGTGCCAGCAGCTTAAGGGGACAGGGCCCCGCTAATGAAAAACTGTTTTTT.

V and J are TRBV5-5 and TRBJ2-2, with 8 bases lining up with TRBD1. Germline V CDR1 and CDR2: SGHKS, YYEKEE (reference sequence). Trimming cost V 5 bases and J 1 base; bases outside gene matches: 13. The CDR3 has 18 amino acids. The CDR3 DNA sequence: TGTGCCAGCAGTCATGGACAGGGTATCCCTTTGAACACCGGGGAGCTGTTTTTT. Its protein is CASSHGQGIPLNTGELFF.